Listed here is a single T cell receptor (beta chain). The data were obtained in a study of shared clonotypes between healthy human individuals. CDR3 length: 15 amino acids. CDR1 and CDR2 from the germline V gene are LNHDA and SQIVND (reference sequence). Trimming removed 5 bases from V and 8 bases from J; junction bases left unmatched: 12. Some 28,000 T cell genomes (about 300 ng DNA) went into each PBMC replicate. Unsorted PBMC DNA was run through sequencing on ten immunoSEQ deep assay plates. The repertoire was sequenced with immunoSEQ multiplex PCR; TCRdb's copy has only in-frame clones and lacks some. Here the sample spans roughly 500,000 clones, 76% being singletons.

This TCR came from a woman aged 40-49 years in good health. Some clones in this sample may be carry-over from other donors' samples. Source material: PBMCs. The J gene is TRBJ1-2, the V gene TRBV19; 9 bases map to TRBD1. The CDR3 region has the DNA TGTGCCAGTAGTCCCTCGGGACAGGGCCGTAGGGGCTACACCTTC. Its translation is CASSPSGQGRRGYTF.